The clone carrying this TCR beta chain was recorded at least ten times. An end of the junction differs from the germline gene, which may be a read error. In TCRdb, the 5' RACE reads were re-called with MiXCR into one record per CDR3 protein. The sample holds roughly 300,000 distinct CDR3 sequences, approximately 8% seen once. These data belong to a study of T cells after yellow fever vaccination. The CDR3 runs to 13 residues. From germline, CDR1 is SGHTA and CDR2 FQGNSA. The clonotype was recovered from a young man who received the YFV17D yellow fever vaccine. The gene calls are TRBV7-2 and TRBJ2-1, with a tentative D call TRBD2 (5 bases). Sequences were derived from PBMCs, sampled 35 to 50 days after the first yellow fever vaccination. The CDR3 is CASSPDSYNEQFF. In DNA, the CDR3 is TGCGCCAGCAGCCCGGACTCTTACAATGAGCAGTTCTTC. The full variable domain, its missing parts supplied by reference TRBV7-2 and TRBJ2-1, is GAGVSQSPSNKVTEKGKDVELRCDPISGHTALYWYRQSLGQGLEFLIYFQGNSAPDKSGLPSDRFSAERTGGSVSTLTIQRTQQEDSAVYLCASSPDSYNEQFFGPGTRLTVL.